This TCR beta chain was identified in a study of blood T cell repertoires in COVID-19. Turning to the study itself: T cells, B-cell-depleted T cells, or PBMCs provided the cDNA or gDNA that served as material.

Here immunoSEQ multiplex PCR was the method, and the copy in TCRdb shows in-frame clones only, minus some. The sample yields about 100,000 clones, around 90% seen once. Between the trimmed V and J ends, which lost 3 bases and 6 bases, there was a span of 14 bases. This CDR3 has 14 amino acids. CDR1 and CDR2 from the germline V gene are MNHEY and SVGAGI. The sequenced material came from peripheral blood. The V gene is TRBV6-5, the J gene TRBJ1-1; perhaps TRBD1 as D (6 bases). The sequence came from a woman in her fifties or sixties with acute or convalescent COVID-19. CDR3 coding DNA: TGTGCCAGCAGTTATCTACAGGGAGGGGCTGAAGCTTTCTTT. Amino acid sequence: CASSYLQGGAEAFF.